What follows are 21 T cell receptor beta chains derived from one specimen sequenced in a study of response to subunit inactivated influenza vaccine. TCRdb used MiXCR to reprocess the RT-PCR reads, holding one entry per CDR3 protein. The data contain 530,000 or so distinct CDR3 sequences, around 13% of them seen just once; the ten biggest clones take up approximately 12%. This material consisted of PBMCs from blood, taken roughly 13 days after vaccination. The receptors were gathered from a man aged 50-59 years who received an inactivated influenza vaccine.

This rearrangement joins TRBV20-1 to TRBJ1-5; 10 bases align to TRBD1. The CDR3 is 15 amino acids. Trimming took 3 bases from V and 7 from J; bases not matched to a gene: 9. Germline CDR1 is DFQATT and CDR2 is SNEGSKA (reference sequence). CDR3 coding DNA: TGCAGTGCTAGGAAGACAGGGGGCCGGGAACAGCCCCAGCATTTT. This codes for CSARKTGGREQPQHF.

The CDR3 region is CASGNYANYGYTF. The CDR3 bases are TGTGCCAGCGGAAACTACGCTAACTATGGCTACACCTTC. This chain uses TRBV12-3 or TRBV12-4 with TRBJ1-2, with unresolved D. CDR3 size: 13 residues. Deletions cut 8 bases from V and 0 bases from J, with 10 bases between.

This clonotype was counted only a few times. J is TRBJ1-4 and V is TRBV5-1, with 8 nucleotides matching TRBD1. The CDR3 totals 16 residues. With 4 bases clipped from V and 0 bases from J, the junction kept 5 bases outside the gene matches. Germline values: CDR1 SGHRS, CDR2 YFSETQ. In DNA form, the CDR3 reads TGCGCCAGCAGCCGGGGACAGGCTGCAACTAATGAAAAACTGTTTTTT. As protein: CASSRGQAATNEKLFF. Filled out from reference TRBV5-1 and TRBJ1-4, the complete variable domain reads KAGVTQTPRYLIKTRGQQVTLSCSPISGHRSVSWYQQTPGQGLQFLFEYFSETQRNKGNFPGRFSGRQFSNSRSEMNVSTLELGDSALYLCASSRGQAATNEKLFFGSGTQLSVL.

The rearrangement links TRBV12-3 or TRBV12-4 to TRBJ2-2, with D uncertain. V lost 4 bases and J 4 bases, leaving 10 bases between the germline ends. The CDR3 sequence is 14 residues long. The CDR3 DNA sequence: TGTGCCAGCAGTTCAGCAGCGAGCACCGGGGAGCTGTTTTTT. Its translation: CASSSAASTGELFF.

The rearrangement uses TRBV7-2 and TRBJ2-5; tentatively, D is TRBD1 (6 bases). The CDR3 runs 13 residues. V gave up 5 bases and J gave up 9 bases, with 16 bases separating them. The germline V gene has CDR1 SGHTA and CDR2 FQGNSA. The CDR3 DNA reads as TGTGCCAGCAGCCATAACTTCTACAGGGCCCAGTACTTC. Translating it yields CASSHNFYRAQYF. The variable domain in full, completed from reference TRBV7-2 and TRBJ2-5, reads GAGVSQSPSNKVTEKGKDVELRCDPISGHTALYWYRQSLGQGLEFLIYFQGNSAPDKSGLPSDRFSAERTGGSVSTLTIQRTQQEDSAVYLCASSHNFYRAQYFGPGTRLLVL.

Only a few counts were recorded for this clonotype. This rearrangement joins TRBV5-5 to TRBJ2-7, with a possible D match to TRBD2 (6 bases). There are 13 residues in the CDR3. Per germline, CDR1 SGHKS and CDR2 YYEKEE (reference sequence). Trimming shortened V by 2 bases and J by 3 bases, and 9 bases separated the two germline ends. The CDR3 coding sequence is TGTGCCAGCAGCTTACGGGACTTCTACGAGCAGTACTTC. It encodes CASSLRDFYEQYF.

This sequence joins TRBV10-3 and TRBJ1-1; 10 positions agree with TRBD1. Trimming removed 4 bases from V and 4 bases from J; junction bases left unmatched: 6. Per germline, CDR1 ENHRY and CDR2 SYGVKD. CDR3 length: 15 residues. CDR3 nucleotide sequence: TGTGCCATCAGTGGGGGGACAGGGGATCCCACTGAAGCTTTCTTT. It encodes CAISGGTGDPTEAFF.

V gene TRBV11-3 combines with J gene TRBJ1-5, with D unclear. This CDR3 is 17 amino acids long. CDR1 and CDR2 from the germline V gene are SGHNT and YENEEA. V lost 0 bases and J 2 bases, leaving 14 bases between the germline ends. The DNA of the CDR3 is TGTGCCAGCAGCTTAGATCTGGCCCCGGGTGGCAATCAGCCCCAGCATTTT. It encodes CASSLDLAPGGNQPQHF.

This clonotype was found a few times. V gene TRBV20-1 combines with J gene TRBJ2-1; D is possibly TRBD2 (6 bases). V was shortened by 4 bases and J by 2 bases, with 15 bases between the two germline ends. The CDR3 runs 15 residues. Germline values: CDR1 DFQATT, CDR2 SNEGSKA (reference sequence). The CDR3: CSATLLAVPYNEQFF. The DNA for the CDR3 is TGCAGTGCTACCCTACTAGCTGTCCCCTACAATGAGCAGTTCTTC.

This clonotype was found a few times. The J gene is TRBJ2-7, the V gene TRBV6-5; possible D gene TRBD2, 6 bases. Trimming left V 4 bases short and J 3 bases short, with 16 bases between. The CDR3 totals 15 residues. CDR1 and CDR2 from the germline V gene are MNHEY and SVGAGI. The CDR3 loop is CASSSIGMRGYEQYF. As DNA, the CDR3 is TGTGCCAGCAGTTCCATAGGAATGCGGGGCTACGAGCAGTACTTC.

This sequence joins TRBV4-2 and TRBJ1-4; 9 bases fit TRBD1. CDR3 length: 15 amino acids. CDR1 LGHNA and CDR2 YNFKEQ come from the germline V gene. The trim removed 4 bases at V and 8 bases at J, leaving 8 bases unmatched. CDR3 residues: CASSLQGATDEKLFF. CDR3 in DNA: TGTGCCAGCAGCCTACAGGGGGCGACTGACGAAAAACTGTTTTTT.

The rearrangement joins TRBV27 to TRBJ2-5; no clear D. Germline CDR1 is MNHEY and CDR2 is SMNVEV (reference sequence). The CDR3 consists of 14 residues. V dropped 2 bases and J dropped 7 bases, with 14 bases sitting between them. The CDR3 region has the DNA TGTGCCAGCAGTTTAACTTTGGGTCTGACGACCCAGTACTTC. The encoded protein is CASSLTLGLTTQYF.

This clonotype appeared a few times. The CDR3 DNA reads as TGCGCCAGCAGCTTGGAGTCGGGTTACGGCTACACCTTC. As protein: CASSLESGYGYTF. The chain links TRBV5-1 to TRBJ1-2; D is unresolved. The CDR3 length is 13 residues. V lost 0 bases to trimming and J lost 8 bases, with 11 bases between them. CDR1 is SGHRS and CDR2 is YFSETQ in the germline V gene.

The CDR3 loop reads CASSPRDFSYEQYF. Here the CDR3 DNA reads TGTGCCAGCAGCCCGAGGGACTTTAGCTACGAGCAGTACTTC. This rearrangement joins TRBV5-5 to TRBJ2-7, with a tentative D call TRBD2 (6 bases). With 4 bases removed from V and 3 bases from J, the gap between germline ends came to 14 bases. Germline CDR1 SGHKS, CDR2 YYEKEE (reference sequence). CDR3 size: 14 residues.

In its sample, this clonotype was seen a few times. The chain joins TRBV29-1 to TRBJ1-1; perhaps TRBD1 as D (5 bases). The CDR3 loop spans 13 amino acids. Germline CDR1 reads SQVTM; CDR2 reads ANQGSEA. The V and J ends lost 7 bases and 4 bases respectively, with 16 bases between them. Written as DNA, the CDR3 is TGCAGCGCGGGAGGGGTGTTGGGCACTGAAGCTTTCTTT. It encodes CSAGGVLGTEAFF.

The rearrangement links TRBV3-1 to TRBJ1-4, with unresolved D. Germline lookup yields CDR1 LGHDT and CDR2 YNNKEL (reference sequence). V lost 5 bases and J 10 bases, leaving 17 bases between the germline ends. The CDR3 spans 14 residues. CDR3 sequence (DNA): TGTGCCAGCAGCGTTAGCCTCGAGCTGGGAAAACTGTTTTTT. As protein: CASSVSLELGKLFF.

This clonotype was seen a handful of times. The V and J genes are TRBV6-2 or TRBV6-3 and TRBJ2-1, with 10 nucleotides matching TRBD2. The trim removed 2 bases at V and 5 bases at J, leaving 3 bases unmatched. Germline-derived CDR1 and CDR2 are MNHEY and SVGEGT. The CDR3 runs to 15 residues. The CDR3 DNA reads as TGTGCCAGCAGTTACGGGACTAGCGCGCACAATGAGCAGTTCTTC. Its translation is CASSYGTSAHNEQFF.

The CDR3 protein is CASSQGVQVWFNEQYF. For the CDR3, the DNA is TGTGCCAGCAGCCAGGGGGTACAGGTGTGGTTCAACGAGCAGTACTTC. The chain recombines TRBV7-2 with TRBJ2-7; TRBD1 matches at 7 bases. The CDR3 contains 16 residues. Germline V gene data show CDR1 as SGHTA and CDR2 as FQGNSA. The trim removed 5 bases at V and 5 bases at J, leaving 15 bases unmatched.

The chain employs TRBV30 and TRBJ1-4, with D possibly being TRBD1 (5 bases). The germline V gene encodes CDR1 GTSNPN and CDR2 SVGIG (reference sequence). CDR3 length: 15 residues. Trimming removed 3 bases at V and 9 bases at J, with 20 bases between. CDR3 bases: TGTGCCTGGAGGATATTCTGGGGACGGGCAAAAAAACTGTTTTTT. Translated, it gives CAWRIFWGRAKKLFF.

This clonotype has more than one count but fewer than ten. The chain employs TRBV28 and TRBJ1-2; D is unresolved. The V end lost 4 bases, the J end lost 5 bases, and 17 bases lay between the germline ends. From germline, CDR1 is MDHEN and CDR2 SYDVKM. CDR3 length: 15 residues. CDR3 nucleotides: TGTGCCAGCAGTTCGAGGTGGAATAGGCTATATGGCTACACCTTC. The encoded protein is CASSSRWNRLYGYTF.

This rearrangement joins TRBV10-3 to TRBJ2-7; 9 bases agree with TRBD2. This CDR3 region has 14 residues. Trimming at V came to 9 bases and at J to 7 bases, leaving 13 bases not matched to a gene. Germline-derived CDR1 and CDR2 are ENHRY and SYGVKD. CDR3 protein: CAIRGLAGDEEQYF. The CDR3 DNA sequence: TGTGCCATTCGTGGGTTAGCGGGAGATGAGGAGCAGTACTTC.